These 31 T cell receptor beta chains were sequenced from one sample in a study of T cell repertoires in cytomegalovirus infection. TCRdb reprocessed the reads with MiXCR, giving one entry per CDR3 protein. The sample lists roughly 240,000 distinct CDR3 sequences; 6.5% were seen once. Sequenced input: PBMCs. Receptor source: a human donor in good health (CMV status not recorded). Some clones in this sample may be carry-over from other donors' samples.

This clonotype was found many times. CDR3 sequence: CASSNVESPYNEQFF. The CDR3 nucleotides read TGTGCCAGTAGCAATGTGGAATCCCCCTACAATGAGCAGTTCTTC. The chain links TRBV19 to TRBJ2-1; D is uncertain. CDR1 and CDR2 from the germline V gene are LNHDA and SQIVND (reference sequence). Trimming shortened V by 6 bases and J by 2 bases, and 14 bases separated the two germline ends. There are 15 residues in the CDR3.

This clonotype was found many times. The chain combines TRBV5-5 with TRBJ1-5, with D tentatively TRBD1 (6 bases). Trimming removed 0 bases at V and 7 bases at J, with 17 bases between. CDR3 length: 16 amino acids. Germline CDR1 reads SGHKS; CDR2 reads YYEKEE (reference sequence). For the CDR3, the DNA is TGTGCCAGCAGCTTGGAGCCCGGGGGGGGGGGCCAGCCCCAGCATTTT. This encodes CASSLEPGGGGQPQHF.

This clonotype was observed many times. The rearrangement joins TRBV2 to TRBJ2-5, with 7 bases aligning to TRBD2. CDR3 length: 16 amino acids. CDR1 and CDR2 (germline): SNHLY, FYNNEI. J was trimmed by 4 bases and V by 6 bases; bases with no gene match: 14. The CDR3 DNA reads TGTGCCAGCAGGAAAGGGGTCCTAGCGGTCCGAGAGACCCAGTACTTC. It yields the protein CASRKGVLAVRETQYF.

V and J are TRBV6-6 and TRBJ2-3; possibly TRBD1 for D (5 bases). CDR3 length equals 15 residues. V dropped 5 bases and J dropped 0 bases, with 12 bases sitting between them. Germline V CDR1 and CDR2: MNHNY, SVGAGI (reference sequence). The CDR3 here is CASSEFRASTDTQYF. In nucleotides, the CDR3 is TGTGCCAGCAGTGAGTTCAGGGCGAGCACAGATACGCAGTATTTT.

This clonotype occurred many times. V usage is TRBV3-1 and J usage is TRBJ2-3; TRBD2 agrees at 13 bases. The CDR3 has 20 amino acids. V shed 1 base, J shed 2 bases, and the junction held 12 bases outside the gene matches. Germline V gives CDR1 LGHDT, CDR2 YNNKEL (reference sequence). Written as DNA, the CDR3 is TGTGCCAGCAGCCAAGGACTAGCGGGGGGCCCAGCAGACGTCACAGATACGCAGTATTTT. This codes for CASSQGLAGGPADVTDTQYF.

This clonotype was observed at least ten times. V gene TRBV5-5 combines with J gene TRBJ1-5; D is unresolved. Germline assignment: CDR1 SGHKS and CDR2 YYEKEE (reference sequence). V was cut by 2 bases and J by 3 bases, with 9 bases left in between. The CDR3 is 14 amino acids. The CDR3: CASSFEAANQPQHF. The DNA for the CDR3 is TGTGCCAGCAGCTTTGAGGCAGCCAATCAGCCCCAGCATTTT. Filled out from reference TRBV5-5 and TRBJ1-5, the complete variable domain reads DAGVTQSPTHLIKTRGQQVTLRCSPISGHKSVSWYQQVLGQGPQFIFQYYEKEERGRGNFPDRFSARQFPNYSSELNVNALLLGDSALYLCASSFEAANQPQHFGDGTRLSIL.

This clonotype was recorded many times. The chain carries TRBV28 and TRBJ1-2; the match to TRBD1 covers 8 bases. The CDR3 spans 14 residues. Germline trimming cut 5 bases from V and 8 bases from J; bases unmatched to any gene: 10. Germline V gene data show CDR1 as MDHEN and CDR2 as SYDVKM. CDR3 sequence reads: CASSTWTGSGGYTF. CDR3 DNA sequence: TGTGCCAGCAGTACGTGGACAGGGAGTGGGGGCTACACCTTC.

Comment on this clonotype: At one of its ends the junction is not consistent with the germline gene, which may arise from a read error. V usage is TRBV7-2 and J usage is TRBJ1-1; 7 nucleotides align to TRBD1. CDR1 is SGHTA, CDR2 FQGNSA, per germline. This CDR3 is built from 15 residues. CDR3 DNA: TGTGCCAGCAGCTTAGCGACGACAGGGAACACTGAAGATTTCTTT. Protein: CASSLATTGNTEDFF.

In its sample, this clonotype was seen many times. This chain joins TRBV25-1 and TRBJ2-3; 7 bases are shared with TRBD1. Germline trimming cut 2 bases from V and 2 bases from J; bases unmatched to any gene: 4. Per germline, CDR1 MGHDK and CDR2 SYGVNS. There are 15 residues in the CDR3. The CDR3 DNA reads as TGTGCCAGCAGTGAACTGGGACAGAACACAGATACGCAGTATTTT. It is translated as CASSELGQNTDTQYF.

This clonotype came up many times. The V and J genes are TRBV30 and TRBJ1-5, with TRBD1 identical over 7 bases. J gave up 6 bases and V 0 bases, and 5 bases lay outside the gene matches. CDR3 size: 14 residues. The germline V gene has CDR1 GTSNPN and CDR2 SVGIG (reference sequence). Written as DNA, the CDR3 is TGTGCCTGGAGTGTCGGACAGGTCTCTCAGCCCCAGCATTTT. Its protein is CAWSVGQVSQPQHF.

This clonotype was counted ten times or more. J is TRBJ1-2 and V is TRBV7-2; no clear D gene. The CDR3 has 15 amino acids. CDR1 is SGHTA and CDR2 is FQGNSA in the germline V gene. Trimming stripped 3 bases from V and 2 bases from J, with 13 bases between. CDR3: CASSFEWDINYGYTF. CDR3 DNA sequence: TGTGCCAGCAGCTTCGAGTGGGATATCAACTATGGCTACACCTTC.

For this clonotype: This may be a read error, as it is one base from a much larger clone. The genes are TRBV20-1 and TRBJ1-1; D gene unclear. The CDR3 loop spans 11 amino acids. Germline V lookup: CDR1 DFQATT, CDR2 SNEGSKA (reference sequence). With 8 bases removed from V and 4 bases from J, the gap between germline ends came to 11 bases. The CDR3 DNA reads TGCAGTCCCAGAGGGCGCACTGAAGCTTTCTTT. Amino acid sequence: CSPRGRTEAFF.

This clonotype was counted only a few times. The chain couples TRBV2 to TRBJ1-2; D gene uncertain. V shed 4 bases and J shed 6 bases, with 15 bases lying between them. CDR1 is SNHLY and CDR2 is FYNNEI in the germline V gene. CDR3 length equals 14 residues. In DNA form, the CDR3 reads TGTGCCAGCAGTGGACAAGGGCCCCGGGATGGCTACACCTTC. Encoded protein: CASSGQGPRDGYTF.

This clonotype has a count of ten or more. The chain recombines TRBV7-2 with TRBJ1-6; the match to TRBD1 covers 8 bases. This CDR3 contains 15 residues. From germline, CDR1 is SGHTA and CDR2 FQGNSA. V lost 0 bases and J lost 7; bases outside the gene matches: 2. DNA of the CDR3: TGTGCCAGCAGCTTAGCGGGACAGGAGAATTCACCCCTCCACTTT. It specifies CASSLAGQENSPLHF. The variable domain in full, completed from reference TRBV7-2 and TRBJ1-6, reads GAGVSQSPSNKVTEKGKDVELRCDPISGHTALYWYRQSLGQGLEFLIYFQGNSAPDKSGLPSDRFSAERTGGSVSTLTIQRTQQEDSAVYLCASSLAGQENSPLHFGNGTRLTVT.

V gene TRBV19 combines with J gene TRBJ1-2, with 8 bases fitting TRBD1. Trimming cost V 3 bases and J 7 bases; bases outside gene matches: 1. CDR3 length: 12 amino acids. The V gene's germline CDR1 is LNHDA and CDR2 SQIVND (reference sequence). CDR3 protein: CASSMTGAGYTF. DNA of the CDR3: TGTGCCAGTAGTATGACAGGGGCTGGCTACACCTTC.

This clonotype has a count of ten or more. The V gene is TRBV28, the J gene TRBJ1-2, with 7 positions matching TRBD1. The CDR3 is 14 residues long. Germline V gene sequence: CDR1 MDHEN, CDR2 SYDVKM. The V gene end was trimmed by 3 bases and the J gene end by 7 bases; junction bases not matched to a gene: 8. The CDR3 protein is CASSFEGATAGYTF. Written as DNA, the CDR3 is TGTGCCAGCAGTTTTGAGGGGGCGACTGCTGGCTACACCTTC.

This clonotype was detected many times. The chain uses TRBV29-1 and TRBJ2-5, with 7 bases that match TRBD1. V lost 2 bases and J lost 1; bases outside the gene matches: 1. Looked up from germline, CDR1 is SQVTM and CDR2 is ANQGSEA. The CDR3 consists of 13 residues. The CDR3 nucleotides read TGCAGCGTTGAAAGACAGGGCCAAGAGACCCAGTACTTC. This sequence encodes CSVERQGQETQYF.

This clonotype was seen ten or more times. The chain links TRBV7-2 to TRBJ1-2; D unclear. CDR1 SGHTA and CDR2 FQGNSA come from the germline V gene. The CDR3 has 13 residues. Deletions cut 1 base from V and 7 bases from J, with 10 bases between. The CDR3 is CASSLVFAGGYTF. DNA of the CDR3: TGTGCCAGCAGCTTAGTGTTCGCTGGTGGCTACACCTTC.

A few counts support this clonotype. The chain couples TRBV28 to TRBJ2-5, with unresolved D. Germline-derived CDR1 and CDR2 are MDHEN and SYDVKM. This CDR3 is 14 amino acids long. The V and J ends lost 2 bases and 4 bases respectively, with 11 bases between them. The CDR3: CASSLGVVLETQYF. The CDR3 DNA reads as TGTGCCAGCAGTTTAGGGGTTGTTTTAGAGACCCAGTACTTC.

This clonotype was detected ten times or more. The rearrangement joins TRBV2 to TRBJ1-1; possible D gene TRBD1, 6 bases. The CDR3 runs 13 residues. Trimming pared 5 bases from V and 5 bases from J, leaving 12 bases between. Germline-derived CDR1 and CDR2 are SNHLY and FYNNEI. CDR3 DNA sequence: TGTGCCAGCAGTAGCAGGGGAGATACTGAAGCTTTCTTT. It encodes CASSSRGDTEAFF. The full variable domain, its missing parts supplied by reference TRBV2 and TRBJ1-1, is EPEVTQTPSHQVTQMGQEVILRCVPISNHLYFYWYRQILGQKVEFLVSFYNNEISEKSEIFDDQFSVERPDGSNFTLKIRSTKLEDSAMYFCASSSRGDTEAFFGQGTRLTVV.

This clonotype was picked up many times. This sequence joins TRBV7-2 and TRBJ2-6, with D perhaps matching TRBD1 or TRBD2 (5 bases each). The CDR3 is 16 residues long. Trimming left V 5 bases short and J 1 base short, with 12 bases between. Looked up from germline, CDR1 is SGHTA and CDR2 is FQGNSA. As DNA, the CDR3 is TGTGCCAGCAGCCTAGGGTGGGGGTCTGGGGCCAACGTCCTGACTTTC. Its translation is CASSLGWGSGANVLTF.

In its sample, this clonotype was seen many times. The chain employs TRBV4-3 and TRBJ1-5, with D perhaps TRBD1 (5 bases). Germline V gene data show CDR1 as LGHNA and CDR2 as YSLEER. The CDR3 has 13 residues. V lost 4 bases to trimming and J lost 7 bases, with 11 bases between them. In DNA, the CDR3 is TGCGCCAGCAGCCGGGGGTGGGGACAGCCCCAGCATTTT. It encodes CASSRGWGQPQHF.

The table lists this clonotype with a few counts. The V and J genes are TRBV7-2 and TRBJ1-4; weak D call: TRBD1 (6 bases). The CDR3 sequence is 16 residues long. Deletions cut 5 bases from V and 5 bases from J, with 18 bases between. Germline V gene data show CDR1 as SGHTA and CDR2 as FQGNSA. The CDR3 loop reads CASSPGPGQKNEKLFF. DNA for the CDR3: TGTGCCAGCAGCCCGGGCCCCGGACAGAAAAATGAAAAACTGTTTTTT.

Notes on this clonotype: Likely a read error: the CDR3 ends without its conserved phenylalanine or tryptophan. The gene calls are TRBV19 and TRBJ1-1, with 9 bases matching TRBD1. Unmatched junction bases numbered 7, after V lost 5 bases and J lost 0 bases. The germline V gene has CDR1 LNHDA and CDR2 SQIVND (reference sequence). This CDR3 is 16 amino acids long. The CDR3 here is CASSQDRGSMNTEAFS. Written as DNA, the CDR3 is TGTGCCAGTAGTCAGGACAGGGGATCAATGAACACTGAAGCTTTCTCT.

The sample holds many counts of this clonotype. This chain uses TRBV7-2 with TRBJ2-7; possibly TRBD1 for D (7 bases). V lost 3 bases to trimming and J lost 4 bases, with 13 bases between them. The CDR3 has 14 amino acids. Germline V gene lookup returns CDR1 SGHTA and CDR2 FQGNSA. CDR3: CASSFQGGVYEQYF. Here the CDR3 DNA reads TGTGCCAGCAGCTTCCAGGGGGGCGTGTACGAGCAGTACTTC.

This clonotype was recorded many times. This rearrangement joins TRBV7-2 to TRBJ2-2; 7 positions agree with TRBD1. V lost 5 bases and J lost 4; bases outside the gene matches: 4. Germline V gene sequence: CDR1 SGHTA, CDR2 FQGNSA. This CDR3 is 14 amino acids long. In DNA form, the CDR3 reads TGTGCCAGCAGCCCAGGGGGATCCACCGGGGAGCTGTTTTTT. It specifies CASSPGGSTGELFF.

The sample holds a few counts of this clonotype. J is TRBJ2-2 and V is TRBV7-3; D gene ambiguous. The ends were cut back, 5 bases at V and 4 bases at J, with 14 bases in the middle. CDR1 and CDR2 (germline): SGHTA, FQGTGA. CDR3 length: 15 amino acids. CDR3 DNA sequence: TGTGCCAGCAGCCTCACCAGGAGCCTCACCGGGGAGCTGTTTTTT. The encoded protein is CASSLTRSLTGELFF.

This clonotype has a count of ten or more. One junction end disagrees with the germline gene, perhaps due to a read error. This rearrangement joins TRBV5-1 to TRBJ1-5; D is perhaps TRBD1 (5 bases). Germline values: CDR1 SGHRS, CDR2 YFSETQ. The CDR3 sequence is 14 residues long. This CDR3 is CASSLNPGGQPQHF. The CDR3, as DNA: TGTGCCAGCAGCTTAAATCCGGGGGGTCAGCCCCAGCATTTT.

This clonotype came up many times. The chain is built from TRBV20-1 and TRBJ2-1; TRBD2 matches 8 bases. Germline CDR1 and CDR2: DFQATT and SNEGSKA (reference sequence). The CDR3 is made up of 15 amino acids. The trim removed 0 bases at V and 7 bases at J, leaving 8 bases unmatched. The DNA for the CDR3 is TGCAGTGCTAGAGATCCGACGGGGGGGCCAAATGAGCAGTTCTTC. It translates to CSARDPTGGPNEQFF.

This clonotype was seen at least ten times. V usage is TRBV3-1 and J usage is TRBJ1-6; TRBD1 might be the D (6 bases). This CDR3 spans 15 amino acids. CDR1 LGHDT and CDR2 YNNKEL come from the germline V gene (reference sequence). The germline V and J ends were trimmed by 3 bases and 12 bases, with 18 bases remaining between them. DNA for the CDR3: TGTGCCAGCAGCCAGACATGGGACACCGTGAGACCCCTCCACTTT. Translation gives CASSQTWDTVRPLHF. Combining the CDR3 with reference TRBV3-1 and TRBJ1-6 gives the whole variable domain DTAVSQTPKYLVTQMGNDKSIKCEQNLGHDTMYWYKQDSKKFLKIMFSYNNKELIINETVPNRFSPKSPDKAHLNLHINSLELGDSAVYFCASSQTWDTVRPLHFGNGTRLTVT.

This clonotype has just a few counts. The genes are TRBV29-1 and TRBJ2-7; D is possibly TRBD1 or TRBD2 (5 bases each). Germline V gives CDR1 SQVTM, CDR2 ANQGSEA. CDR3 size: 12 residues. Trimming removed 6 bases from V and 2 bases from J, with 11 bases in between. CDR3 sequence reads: CSVYGAAYEQYF. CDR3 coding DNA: TGCAGCGTCTACGGGGCCGCCTACGAGCAGTACTTC.